This T cell receptor beta chain was recorded in a study of blood T cell repertoires in COVID-19. Across the whole study: COVID-19 samples, acute and convalescent, were from the United States, Italy and Spain. Sample material is recorded as cDNA or gDNA derived from T cells, B-cell-depleted T cells, or PBMCs.

Authors' processing steps: Nucleated cell counts were estimated from reference gene primer amplification. The assay was immunoSEQ multiplex PCR, and TCRdb's table has in-frame clones only and misses some. V and J calls and clone size come straight from that table; D and trimming were deduced from the DNA. The sample holds under 200,000 clones; 80% to 90% are singletons and the top ten take about an eighth. This clone was seen more than once but under ten times. Material: peripheral blood. This sequence was found in a man between 25 and 39 years old with active or convalescent COVID-19.

The CDR3 is CASSAAGGESDTQYF. The CDR3 region has the DNA TGTGCCAGCAGCGCGGCAGGGGGCGAATCAGATACGCAGTATTTT. The chain combines TRBV6-4 with TRBJ2-3; the match to TRBD1 covers 8 bases. CDR1 is MRHNA, CDR2 SNTAGT, per germline. The CDR3 has 15 amino acids. J was trimmed by 4 bases and V by 6 bases; bases with no gene match: 9.